The 25 T cell receptor beta chains given below trace back to one sample, sequenced in a study of beta chain features in type 1 diabetes. Study-wide findings and caveats: Moderate but significant shortening of TCRB CDR3s was recorded in all four CD4+ subsets from Type 1 diabetes patients.

Every bit of the isolated RNA underwent reverse transcription, so sequencing read expressed TCRB transcripts. Sequenced by immunoSEQ multiplex PCR; TCRdb stores in-frame clones only, minus some. The table lists about 650,000 clones, approximately 13% of them singletons. These receptors have no identified antigens. Sample: naive CD4+ T cells from blood. These receptors were taken from a man younger than 40 with type 1 diabetes.

The gene calls are TRBV4-2 and TRBJ1-2, with TRBD1 as a possible D gene (5 bases). The CDR3 sequence is 16 residues long. The germline gives CDR1 LGHNA, CDR2 YNFKEQ. V lost 1 base, J lost 4 bases, and 16 bases lay in between. The DNA of the CDR3 is TGTGCCAGCAGCCAAGCCCTCCCCACAGGAGGCTATGGCTACACCTTC. This gives the protein CASSQALPTGGYGYTF.

Turning to this clone: The sample contains more than one DNA sequence encoding this CDR3. The chain combines TRBV5-1 with TRBJ2-3, with TRBD1 as a possible D gene (6 bases). V was trimmed by 2 bases and J by 2 bases, leaving 9 bases between them. The CDR3 runs 14 residues. Germline V lookup: CDR1 SGHRS, CDR2 YFSETQ. This CDR3 is CASSLQGPTDTQYF. The CDR3 nucleotides read TGCGCCAGCAGCTTACAGGGACCCACAGATACGCAGTATTTT.

This chain connects TRBV4-3 to TRBJ2-3, with 9 nucleotides matching TRBD2. J was trimmed by 2 bases and V by 3 bases; bases with no gene match: 3. The V gene's germline CDR1 is LGHNA and CDR2 YSLEER. This CDR3 comprises 15 residues. CDR3 bases: TGCGCCAGCAGCCAGGCTAGCGGGGACACAGATACGCAGTATTTT. Translation gives CASSQASGDTDTQYF.

This clone was found a few times. The same CDR3 also results from other DNA sequences found in this sample. This chain joins TRBV7-2 and TRBJ2-7; D remains ambiguous. Trimming stripped 0 bases from V and 4 bases from J, with 10 bases between. Germline V gene lookup returns CDR1 SGHTA and CDR2 FQGNSA. CDR3 length: 14 amino acids. CDR3 DNA sequence: TGTGCCAGCAGCTTAGCCGGCCCTTTATACGAGCAGTACTTC. Amino acids: CASSLAGPLYEQYF.

This clone was seen more than once but under ten times. The V call is TRBV5-1, the J call TRBJ1-2; 7 bases are shared with TRBD1. Germline V gene data show CDR1 as SGHRS and CDR2 as YFSETQ. This CDR3 comprises 15 residues. The ends lost 1 base at V and 0 bases at J; junction bases unmatched: 3. CDR3 coding DNA: TGCGCCAGCAGCTTGCAGGGGGACACTAACTATGGCTACACCTTC. Encoded protein: CASSLQGDTNYGYTF.

The chain links TRBV14 to TRBJ1-2; unclear D gene. V gave up 0 bases and J gave up 2 bases, with 7 bases separating them. The CDR3 length is 14 residues. Looked up from germline, CDR1 is SGHDN and CDR2 is FVKESK. The CDR3 spells CASSQDWGNYGYTF. The CDR3 DNA is TGTGCCAGCAGCCAAGATTGGGGAAACTATGGCTACACCTTC.

The chain employs TRBV4-1 and TRBJ2-7, with TRBD2 matching 11 bases. The CDR3 is made up of 16 amino acids. The germline V gene encodes CDR1 MGHRA and CDR2 YSYEKL. The trim removed 5 bases at V and 0 bases at J, leaving 6 bases unmatched. For the CDR3, the DNA is TGCGCCAGCAGCTCAGAGCTAGCGGGGGGCTCCTACGAGCAGTACTTC. This encodes CASSSELAGGSYEQYF.

This sequence joins TRBV29-1 and TRBJ2-5; 12 nucleotides align to TRBD2. The length of the CDR3 is 13 residues. Trimming removed 7 bases from V and 4 bases from J; junction bases left unmatched: 4. Per germline, CDR1 SQVTM and CDR2 ANQGSEA. The CDR3 DNA follows: TGCAGCGCCCTGGGACTAGCGGGAGAGACCCAGTACTTC. It encodes CSALGLAGETQYF.

The chain combines TRBV5-1 with TRBJ1-1; a possible D gene is TRBD1 (5 bases). This CDR3 has 13 residues. Germline V gene data show CDR1 as SGHRS and CDR2 as YFSETQ. V was cut by 4 bases and J by 5 bases, with 12 bases left in between. Here the CDR3 reads CASSVDRGTEAFF. CDR3 sequence (DNA): TGCGCCAGCAGCGTAGACAGAGGAACTGAAGCTTTCTTT.

This clone appeared a few times. V gene TRBV7-2 combines with J gene TRBJ2-3; tentatively, D is TRBD2 (6 bases). Trimming removed 5 bases from V and 6 bases from J, with 12 bases in between. CDR1 is SGHTA, CDR2 FQGNSA, per germline. The CDR3 consists of 13 residues. The CDR3 sequence is CASSRDWGDTQYF. The CDR3 bases are TGTGCCAGCAGCCGGGACTGGGGGGATACGCAGTATTTT.

In its sample, this clone was seen a few times. CDR3 loop: CASSALAGDTQYF. The CDR3 coding sequence is TGTGCCAGCAGCGCCCTAGCGGGAGATACGCAGTATTTT. The chain has TRBV7-2 and TRBJ2-3; 8 positions match TRBD2. Germline CDR1 is SGHTA and CDR2 is FQGNSA. Unmatched junction bases numbered 3, after V lost 5 bases and J lost 5 bases. This CDR3 is built from 13 residues. The full variable domain, in which reference TRBV7-2 and TRBJ2-3 provide the parts outside the CDR3, is GAGVSQSPSNKVTEKGKDVELRCDPISGHTALYWYRQSLGQGLEFLIYFQGNSAPDKSGLPSDRFSAERTGGSVSTLTIQRTQQEDSAVYLCASSALAGDTQYFGPGTRLTVL.

The rearrangement links TRBV4-3 to TRBJ2-3; 14 positions agree with TRBD2. Unmatched junction bases numbered 4, after V lost 5 bases and J lost 3 bases. Germline-derived CDR1 and CDR2 are LGHNA and YSLEER. The CDR3 covers 16 residues. CDR3 sequence (DNA): TGCGCCAGCAGCAGACGGACTAGCGGGGGGACAGATACGCAGTATTTT. Its protein is CASSRRTSGGTDTQYF.

This clone came up a few times. The chain uses TRBV6-6 and TRBJ1-6, with 10 bases matching TRBD1. This CDR3 has 15 residues. V shed 2 bases, J shed 6 bases, and the junction held 1 base outside the gene matches. Per germline, CDR1 MNHNY and CDR2 SVGAGI (reference sequence). This chain's CDR3 is CASSYGQGGNSPLHF. The CDR3 nucleotides read TGTGCCAGCAGTTACGGACAGGGGGGTAATTCACCCCTCCACTTT.

This clone was detected a few times. The chain has TRBV14 and TRBJ2-7; D is unresolved. Trimming took off 0 bases at V and 11 bases at J, with 11 bases between the two ends. The CDR3 spans 12 residues. Germline V gives CDR1 SGHDN, CDR2 FVKESK. This chain's CDR3 is CASSQDFGPKYF. CDR3 coding DNA: TGTGCCAGCAGCCAAGATTTTGGGCCCAAGTACTTC.

The chain recombines TRBV5-4 with TRBJ2-7; D uncertain. This CDR3 has 11 amino acids. V lost 4 bases and J lost 3, with 5 bases in between. Per the germline V gene, CDR1 is SGHNT and CDR2 is YYREEE (reference sequence). The CDR3 DNA follows: TGTGCCAGCAGCGGCAACTACGAGCAGTACTTC. This sequence encodes CASSGNYEQYF. The full variable domain, rest sourced from reference TRBV5-4 and TRBJ2-7, is ETGVTQSPTHLIKTRGQQVTLRCSSQSGHNTVSWYQQALGQGPQFIFQYYREEENGRGNFPPRFSGLQFPNYSSELNVNALELDDSALYLCASSGNYEQYFGPGTRLTVT.

This clone was observed a handful of times. V usage is TRBV7-9 and J usage is TRBJ2-3, with D unclear. The CDR3 totals 13 residues. Trimming cost V 4 bases and J 4 bases, with 9 bases left between them. Germline assignment: CDR1 SEHNR and CDR2 FQNEAQ (reference sequence). The CDR3 is CASSSLDADTQYF. The CDR3 DNA is TGTGCCAGCAGCTCCTTAGACGCAGATACGCAGTATTTT.

The CDR3 spells CASSMEGRGNQPQHF. CDR3 DNA sequence: TGTGCCAGCAGCATGGAGGGCCGAGGCAATCAGCCCCAGCATTTT. The chain combines TRBV28 with TRBJ1-5, with D unclear. CDR1 is MDHEN and CDR2 is SYDVKM in the germline V gene. The V end was cut by 6 bases, the J end by 2 bases, with 14 bases between. The CDR3 has 15 amino acids.

This sequence joins TRBV7-2 and TRBJ1-4; D is undetermined. The CDR3 length is 14 residues. The germline V and J ends were trimmed by 1 base and 3 bases, with 6 bases remaining between them. The germline V gene has CDR1 SGHTA and CDR2 FQGNSA. The CDR3 coding sequence is TGTGCCAGCAGCTTAGGGCTGGCTAATGAAAAACTGTTTTTT. Protein: CASSLGLANEKLFF.

The V gene is TRBV25-1, the J gene TRBJ2-7; D is perhaps TRBD2 (5 bases). Germline V gene lookup returns CDR1 MGHDK and CDR2 SYGVNS. This CDR3 is 12 amino acids long. The V and J ends lost 7 bases and 6 bases respectively, with 13 bases between them. The CDR3 region has the DNA TGTGCCAGCACCCGGGGTCTTAGCGAGCAGTACTTC. This codes for CASTRGLSEQYF.

CDR3 in DNA: TGTGCCAGCAGCTTGGCCGGGCATAAAGAGACCCAGTACTTC. This encodes CASSLAGHKETQYF. The chain recombines TRBV5-6 with TRBJ2-5; D unresolved. Germline lookup yields CDR1 SGHDT and CDR2 YYEEEE. V gave up 0 bases and J gave up 3 bases, with 9 bases separating them. The CDR3 extends over 14 amino acids.

This clone was recorded a few times. This chain uses TRBV30 with TRBJ2-3; TRBD2 aligns across 10 bases. Germline CDR1 is GTSNPN and CDR2 is SVGIG (reference sequence). This CDR3 has 17 residues. The V gene end was trimmed by 0 bases and the J gene end by 0 bases; junction bases not matched to a gene: 6. The CDR3 DNA is TGTGCCTGGAGTGTCCTGGCTAGCGGGGGAAGCACAGATACGCAGTATTTT. Protein sequence: CAWSVLASGGSTDTQYF.

Only a few counts were recorded for this clone. This chain uses TRBV5-8 with TRBJ1-5; 7 bases match TRBD1. From germline, CDR1 is SGHTS and CDR2 YDEGEE. J gave up 0 bases and V 0 bases, and 6 bases lay outside the gene matches. This CDR3 has 17 residues. In DNA, the CDR3 is TGTGCCAGCAGCTTGGAAACCGGGACAGCTAGCAATCAGCCCCAGCATTTT. It is translated as CASSLETGTASNQPQHF.

The chain has TRBV2 and TRBJ2-1; D is possibly TRBD1 (5 bases). The CDR3 totals 15 residues. Germline V gene data show CDR1 as SNHLY and CDR2 as FYNNEI. V was pared by 8 bases and J by 6 bases, with 20 bases between. The CDR3 here is CASQFTGFRGNEQFF. The CDR3 DNA reads as TGTGCCAGCCAATTTACAGGATTTAGGGGCAATGAGCAGTTCTTC. Full variable domain (missing parts from reference TRBV2 and TRBJ2-1): EPEVTQTPSHQVTQMGQEVILRCVPISNHLYFYWYRQILGQKVEFLVSFYNNEISEKSEIFDDQFSVERPDGSNFTLKIRSTKLEDSAMYFCASQFTGFRGNEQFFGPGTRLTVL.

V is TRBV19 and J is TRBJ2-1; D is unclear. Trimming took off 6 bases at V and 0 bases at J, with 9 bases between the two ends. Germline V CDR1 and CDR2: LNHDA, SQIVND (reference sequence). CDR3 length: 14 residues. The DNA of the CDR3 is TGTGCCAGTAGGGGCATGACCTCCTACAATGAGCAGTTCTTC. Protein sequence: CASRGMTSYNEQFF.

This clone has more than one count but fewer than ten. The V and J genes are TRBV5-6 and TRBJ2-2; possible D gene TRBD1, 6 bases. The CDR3 runs to 13 residues. Germline V lookup: CDR1 SGHDT, CDR2 YYEEEE. Between the trimmed V and J ends, which lost 4 bases and 13 bases, there was a span of 17 bases. CDR3 protein: CASSEDSLRSLFF. CDR3 nucleotide sequence: TGTGCCAGCAGCGAGGACAGCCTGCGGTCGCTGTTTTTT. Based on the CDR3 plus reference TRBV5-6 and TRBJ2-2, the full variable domain is DAGVTQSPTHLIKTRGQQVTLRCSPKSGHDTVSWYQQALGQGPQFIFQYYEEEERQRGNFPDRFSGHQFPNYSSELNVNALLLGDSALYLCASSEDSLRSLFFGEGSRLTVL.